Presented here are 20 T cell receptor beta chains from one specimen sequenced in a study of blood T cells in healthy people across ages. Through a sample-barcoded 5' primer and a J-beta primer mix, a second PCR was run for about 6 to 11 cycles. TCRdb recomputed calls from the 5' RACE reads with MiXCR, one row per CDR3 protein. This repertoire shows some 1.4 million distinct CDR3 sequences, roughly 40% found once; its top ten account for 7.9%. Sequenced input: blood. These receptors were obtained from a woman between 18 and 29 years old in good health.

This clonotype was counted many times. The chain recombines TRBV29-1 with TRBJ2-3, with D possibly called TRBD1 or TRBD2 (5 bases each). CDR1 SQVTM and CDR2 ANQGSEA come from the germline V gene. CDR3 size: 16 residues. V was pared by 0 bases and J by 0 bases, with 13 bases between. Here the CDR3 reads CSVEDRRGVSTDTQYF. Here the CDR3 DNA reads TGCAGCGTTGAAGATCGGCGAGGGGTTAGCACAGATACGCAGTATTTT.

The CDR3 DNA sequence: TGTGCCAGCACCCGGGGAGGTCTGAACACTGAAGCTTTCTTT. Translating gives CASTRGGLNTEAFF. The genes are TRBV27 and TRBJ1-1; D remains ambiguous. The germline V gene has CDR1 MNHEY and CDR2 SMNVEV (reference sequence). This CDR3 contains 14 residues. V lost 7 bases and J 0 bases, leaving 12 bases between the germline ends.

The chain has TRBV15 and TRBJ1-5; TRBD1 aligns across 8 bases. CDR3 length equals 16 residues. Germline V gene sequence: CDR1 LNHNV, CDR2 YYDKDF (reference sequence). The junction had 4 bases not matched to a gene; V was cut back by 3 bases and J by 0 bases. CDR3 in DNA: TGTGCCACCAGCAGTTCAGGGGGCCTTAGCAATCAGCCCCAGCATTTT. This encodes CATSSSGGLSNQPQHF.

This clonotype came up a few times. This chain connects TRBV7-9 to TRBJ1-1; D is unclear. The CDR3 has 15 amino acids. Germline lookup yields CDR1 SEHNR and CDR2 FQNEAQ (reference sequence). Trimming pared 1 base from V and 1 base from J, leaving 10 bases between. In nucleotides, the CDR3 is TGTGCCAGCAGCTTAGGATCGGCAGGGAACACTGAAGCTTTCTTT. Protein: CASSLGSAGNTEAFF.

This clonotype has more than one count but fewer than ten. V gene TRBV6-2 or TRBV6-3 combines with J gene TRBJ1-5; D gene unclear. V was pared by 5 bases and J by 1 base, with 12 bases between. CDR1 MNHEY and CDR2 SVGEGT come from the germline V gene. CDR3 length: 15 amino acids. CDR3 DNA: TGTGCCAGCAGTAGGTCAGGAGGCAGCAATCAGCCCCAGCATTTT. Its protein product is CASSRSGGSNQPQHF.

The V call is TRBV12-3 or TRBV12-4, the J call TRBJ1-1, with unresolved D. This CDR3 region has 15 residues. The V end lost 3 bases, the J end lost 2 bases, and 13 bases lay between the germline ends. The CDR3 bases are TGTGCCAGCAGTTTTAATTGGCAGCCTAACACTGAAGCTTTCTTT. It codes for CASSFNWQPNTEAFF.

The chain recombines TRBV13 with TRBJ2-1; the match to TRBD2 covers 7 bases. The better agreement between TRBJ2-7 and the DNA end casts doubt on the J call. CDR1 PRHDT and CDR2 FYEKMQ come from the germline V gene (reference sequence). CDR3 length: 17 residues. The DNA of the CDR3 is TGTGCCAGCAGCCCCAGTGGGGGAGGGCTGTCCTACAATGAGCAGTACTTC. Protein: CASSPSGGGLSYNEQYF.

The chain links TRBV28 to TRBJ1-1; possibly TRBD1 for D (5 bases). Germline V CDR1 and CDR2: MDHEN, SYDVKM. This CDR3 spans 14 amino acids. V was cut by 3 bases and J by 3 bases, with 11 bases left in between. The DNA of the CDR3 is TGTGCCAGCAGTTTTGGGGGATTGGACACTGAAGCTTTCTTT. Protein sequence: CASSFGGLDTEAFF.

The chain joins TRBV20-1 to TRBJ2-3, with D perhaps TRBD1 (5 bases). Trimming took 1 base from V and 2 from J, leaving 10 bases between them. This CDR3 is 14 amino acids long. The germline V gene has CDR1 DFQATT and CDR2 SNEGSKA (reference sequence). DNA of the CDR3: TGCAGTGCTAGAGTCGCAGGGATCACAGATACGCAGTATTTT. Protein product: CSARVAGITDTQYF.

The chain carries TRBV20-1 and TRBJ1-2; 7 bases align to TRBD1. This CDR3 spans 14 amino acids. The ends lost 3 bases at V and 4 bases at J; junction bases unmatched: 8. Germline values: CDR1 DFQATT, CDR2 SNEGSKA (reference sequence). The CDR3 region is CSASTGTVRYGYTF. In DNA form, the CDR3 reads TGCAGTGCTAGTACCGGGACAGTACGCTATGGCTACACCTTC.

This clonotype was observed a handful of times. The chain uses TRBV9 and TRBJ2-7; 7 bases line up with TRBD1. The germline gives CDR1 SGDLS, CDR2 YYNGEE. V lost 0 bases to trimming and J lost 1 base; unmatched junction nucleotides: 7. The CDR3 totals 16 residues. CDR3 residues: CASSVGQGRISYEQYF. CDR3 DNA sequence: TGTGCCAGCAGCGTAGGACAGGGAAGGATTTCCTACGAGCAGTACTTC.

This clonotype was observed a handful of times. The chain uses TRBV29-1 and TRBJ1-2; maybe TRBD1 (5 bases). Trimming took off 6 bases at V and 6 bases at J, with 14 bases between the two ends. Germline CDR1 reads SQVTM; CDR2 reads ANQGSEA. The CDR3 runs 12 residues. The CDR3 is CSVTWGGDGYTF. CDR3 DNA: TGCAGCGTAACATGGGGAGGGGATGGCTACACCTTC.

This clonotype was observed a few times. In DNA form, the CDR3 reads TGCGCCAGCAGCCAAGATGGACGGGGGGGAGAGACCCAGTACTTC. Amino acid sequence: CASSQDGRGGETQYF. The chain links TRBV4-1 to TRBJ2-5; 8 bases fit TRBD2. The germline CDR1 and CDR2 sequences are MGHRA and YSYEKL. This CDR3 is 15 amino acids long. V lost 0 bases, J lost 4 bases, and 4 bases stayed unmatched.

At least ten counts were recorded for this clonotype. The rearrangement joins TRBV29-1 to TRBJ2-1; D is uncertain. The CDR3 runs 16 residues. The germline V gene has CDR1 SQVTM and CDR2 ANQGSEA. V lost 4 bases to trimming and J lost 2 bases, with 18 bases between them. CDR3 in DNA: TGCAGCGTTGGTGGCTTCGACACCGGTACCTACAATGAGCAGTTCTTC. This gives the protein CSVGGFDTGTYNEQFF.

The chain combines TRBV2 with TRBJ2-5; D not resolved. The length of the CDR3 is 13 residues. The germline V gene encodes CDR1 SNHLY and CDR2 FYNNEI. V was shortened by 5 bases and J by 4 bases, with 11 bases between the two germline ends. CDR3 bases: TGTGCCAGCAGTAGACAAGGGATAGAGACCCAGTACTTC. Residues: CASSRQGIETQYF.

On this clonotype itself: The germline gene is not matched at one end of the junction; a read error may be the cause. The J gene is TRBJ2-3, the V gene TRBV18, with D tentatively TRBD1 (6 bases). Germline CDR1 and CDR2: KGHSH and LQKENI. This CDR3 is built from 16 residues. The CDR3 here is CTSSPPIRGQVDTQYF. CDR3 coding DNA: TGTACCAGCTCACCACCTATCAGGGGCCAGGTGGATACGCAGTATTTT.

CDR3 sequence (DNA): TGCGCCAGCAGTGAGTTCGGCGGGGGGGCAGTCGAGCAGTACTTC. This codes for CASSEFGGGAVEQYF. This sequence joins TRBV10-2 and TRBJ2-7; 9 positions agree with TRBD2. This CDR3 is 15 amino acids long. The germline CDR1 and CDR2 sequences are WSHSY and SAAADI. Unmatched junction bases numbered 7, after V lost 1 base and J lost 6 bases.

The gene calls are TRBV20-1 and TRBJ2-1; tentative D call: TRBD2 (5 bases). Germline CDR1 and CDR2: DFQATT and SNEGSKA (reference sequence). V lost 5 bases, J lost 6 bases, and 17 bases lay in between. The CDR3 sequence is 14 residues long. In DNA, the CDR3 is TGCAGTGCTTTGGCAGACCGGGGTACCAATGAGCAGTTCTTC. Translating gives CSALADRGTNEQFF.

This clonotype appeared many times. The CDR3 DNA reads TGCGCCAGCCAGGGGGATGGCAATCAGCCCCAGCATTTT. Amino acids: CASQGDGNQPQHF. This sequence joins TRBV4-1 and TRBJ1-5; 7 bases match TRBD1. CDR1 is MGHRA, CDR2 YSYEKL, per germline. The CDR3 contains 13 residues. With V trimmed by 8 bases and J by 2 bases, 3 bases remained unmatched.

The rearrangement links TRBV6-5 to TRBJ2-6; a weak D match, TRBD1 (6 bases). Germline V gives CDR1 MNHEY, CDR2 SVGAGI. Trimming removed 5 bases from V and 2 bases from J, with 13 bases in between. CDR3 size: 16 residues. CDR3 loop: CASSHMGAPGANVLTF. The CDR3 DNA reads as TGTGCCAGCAGTCACATGGGGGCCCCTGGGGCCAACGTCCTGACTTTC.